This TCR beta chain was captured by sequencing in a study of radiotherapy plus CTLA-4 blockade in lung cancer. Overall study: Disease control was present in roughly 30% of patients, and objective responses in approximately 20%.

CDR1 is MNHNS and CDR2 is SASEGT in the germline V gene. With 6 bases clipped from V and 3 bases from J, the junction kept 10 bases outside the gene matches. This CDR3 is 15 amino acids long. Assay: immunoSEQ multiplex PCR; the TCRdb copy retains only in-frame clones and omits some. The data show more than 95,000 clones, 65% to 85% seen once. The source of this sequence is a human donor with non-small cell lung cancer who had a partial response to radiotherapy plus ipilimumab. Some clones in this sample may be carry-over from other donors' samples. This specimen consisted of peripheral blood, obtained from a patient treated with radiotherapy plus ipilimumab. The chain combines TRBV6-1 with TRBJ2-7; 8 positions match TRBD2. This CDR3 reads CASSLRGSGNYEQYF. CDR3 nucleotide sequence: TGTGCCAGCAGCCTAAGGGGTAGCGGGAACTACGAGCAGTACTTC.